One TCR beta chain is described in this entry. The sample belongs to a study of blood T cell repertoires in COVID-19. Study overall: From T cells, B-cell-depleted T cells, or PBMCs came the material, which was cDNA or gDNA.

Here immunoSEQ multiplex PCR was the method, and the copy in TCRdb shows in-frame clones only, minus some. The sample lists hundreds of thousands of clones; approximately 87% were seen once. The CDR3 has 15 amino acids. CDR1 and CDR2 (germline): SGHKS, YYEKEE (reference sequence). V was clipped by 0 bases and J by 0 bases; unmatched bases: 3. The TCR sequence derives from a woman aged 45-65 years with active or convalescent COVID-19. V is TRBV5-5 and J is TRBJ2-7, with 7 positions matching TRBD2. Sequences were obtained from peripheral blood. The CDR3 DNA reads TGTGCCAGCAGCTTGGGCGGGACTACCTCCTACGAGCAGTACTTC. Protein: CASSLGGTTSYEQYF.